The 16 T cell receptor beta chains below were found in one sample sequenced in a study of blood T cell repertoires in COVID-19. Repertoires were generated with immunoSEQ multiplex PCR, while TCRdb's copy carries only in-frame clones and drops some. The sample consists of hundreds of thousands of clones, around 85% of them appearing once. Sequenced material: PBMCs or T cells enriched from blood (not recorded which). The receptor source for this set is a man aged 40-50 years who had recovered from COVID-19.

V and J are TRBV6-2 or TRBV6-3 and TRBJ1-1, with 8 bases identical to TRBD1. After removal of 6 bases from V and 7 bases from J, the junction contained 19 bases not matched to a gene. CDR3 length: 17 residues. Germline CDR1 and CDR2: MNHEY and SVGEGT. CDR3 nucleotide sequence: TGTGCCAGCAGCCTAGGACAGGGAATAAGGATTGGGAGTGAAGCTTTCTTT. It codes for CASSLGQGIRIGSEAFF.

This clone showed up just a few times. This chain connects TRBV15 to TRBJ2-7; the D gene is possibly TRBD1 (6 bases). The CDR3 is made up of 16 amino acids. V lost 2 bases to trimming and J lost 12 bases, with 26 bases between them. CDR1 and CDR2 from the germline V gene are LNHNV and YYDKDF (reference sequence). DNA of the CDR3: TGTGCCACCAGCAGATTACCCTCGACAGGACCCAGGGCTGGGTACTTC. Its translation: CATSRLPSTGPRAGYF.

This clone was detected only a few times. The V call is TRBV15, the J call TRBJ1-1, with D hard to call. The CDR3 runs to 13 residues. The ends were cut back, 5 bases at V and 2 bases at J, with 9 bases in the middle. Germline CDR1 LNHNV, CDR2 YYDKDF (reference sequence). CDR3 DNA sequence: TGTGCCACCAGCGAACAGTTAAACACTGAAGCTTTCTTT. This codes for CATSEQLNTEAFF.

This clone was seen at least ten times. The V and J genes are TRBV6-2 or TRBV6-3 and TRBJ2-3, with unresolved D. This CDR3 is built from 17 residues. Germline CDR1 is MNHEY and CDR2 is SVGEGT. Between the trimmed V and J ends, which lost 0 bases and 0 bases, there was a span of 13 bases. The CDR3 sequence: CASSYSAASRSTDTQYF. The DNA for the CDR3 is TGTGCCAGCAGTTACTCAGCAGCCTCGAGGAGCACAGATACGCAGTATTTT.

The chain couples TRBV5-4 to TRBJ2-7; the match to TRBD2 covers 7 bases. Looked up from germline, CDR1 is SGHNT and CDR2 is YYREEE (reference sequence). V was pared by 3 bases and J by 2 bases, with 11 bases of the junction left unmatched. The CDR3 sequence is 16 residues long. DNA for the CDR3: TGTGCCAGCAGCTCAGCGGCGGGAGATGTGGCCTACGAGCAGTACTTC. This codes for CASSSAAGDVAYEQYF.

The chain links TRBV30 to TRBJ2-2; tentative D call: TRBD1 (6 bases). The CDR3 has 13 amino acids. Looked up from germline, CDR1 is GTSNPN and CDR2 is SVGIG (reference sequence). The V gene lost 6 bases and the J gene lost 6 bases, with 14 bases spanning the gap. The chain's CDR3 is CACFTGTPGELFF. CDR3 nucleotides: TGTGCCTGTTTTACAGGGACCCCCGGGGAGCTGTTTTTT. Combining the CDR3 with reference TRBV30 and TRBJ2-2 gives the whole variable domain SQTIHQWPATLVQPVGSPLSLECTVEGTSNPNLYWYRQAAGRGLQLLFYSVGIGQISSEVPQNLSASRPQDRQFILSSKKLLLSDSGFYLCACFTGTPGELFFGEGSRLTVL.

The rearrangement uses TRBV5-1 and TRBJ2-3, with 7 bases fitting TRBD2. J gave up 1 base and V 2 bases, and 10 bases lay outside the gene matches. The CDR3 covers 17 residues. Germline CDR1 and CDR2: SGHRS and YFSETQ. The CDR3 sequence is CASSFASAGERTDTQYF. DNA of the CDR3: TGCGCCAGCAGCTTTGCCAGCGCGGGAGAGCGCACAGATACGCAGTATTTT. The full variable domain, with the rest looked up from reference TRBV5-1 and TRBJ2-3, is KAGVTQTPRYLIKTRGQQVTLSCSPISGHRSVSWYQQTPGQGLQFLFEYFSETQRNKGNFPGRFSGRQFSNSRSEMNVSTLELGDSALYLCASSFASAGERTDTQYFGPGTRLTVL.

This sequence joins TRBV28 and TRBJ2-2; D perhaps matches TRBD1 (6 bases). Germline CDR1 reads MDHEN; CDR2 reads SYDVKM. Deletions cut 6 bases from V and 0 bases from J, with 17 bases between. The CDR3 is 17 amino acids. The CDR3 protein is CASSPLDRPSNTGELFF. DNA for the CDR3: TGTGCCAGCAGCCCCCTTGACAGGCCTTCGAACACCGGGGAGCTGTTTTTT.

J is TRBJ1-4 and V is TRBV25-1, with no clear D. The CDR3 has 14 residues. V lost 3 bases and J 8 bases, leaving 13 bases between the germline ends. In germline, CDR1 is MGHDK, CDR2 SYGVNS. The CDR3 DNA reads TGTGCCAGCAGTGATCCGGGGATGAGGGAAAAACTGTTTTTT. The encoded protein is CASSDPGMREKLFF. Variable domain in full (rest from reference TRBV25-1 and TRBJ1-4): EADIYQTPRYLVIGTGKKITLECSQTMGHDKMYWYQQDPGMELHLIHYSYGVNSTEKGDLSSESTVSRIRTEHFPLTLESARPSHTSQYLCASSDPGMREKLFFGSGTQLSVL.

The V gene is TRBV29-1, the J gene TRBJ2-2; 7 nucleotides line up with TRBD1. The CDR3 consists of 13 residues. Per germline, CDR1 SQVTM and CDR2 ANQGSEA. V lost 7 bases, J lost 2 bases, and 4 bases stayed unmatched. This CDR3 reads CSAGQANTGELFF. Here the CDR3 DNA reads TGCAGCGCTGGACAGGCTAACACCGGGGAGCTGTTTTTT.

This clone was observed many times. CDR3 sequence: CASSQDLGQGVNYGYTF. The CDR3 nucleotides are TGTGCCAGCAGCCAAGATCTAGGCCAGGGGGTGAACTATGGCTACACCTTC. J is TRBJ1-2 and V is TRBV3-1 (or the pseudogene TRBV3-2), with 7 bases that match TRBD1. This CDR3 has 17 residues. With 0 bases clipped from V and 2 bases from J, the junction kept 9 bases outside the gene matches. CDR1 is LGHDT and CDR2 is YNNKEL in the germline V gene (reference sequence).

CDR3 bases: TGCAGCGTCCTCGGGATACTAGCGGGGAACTACAATGAGCAGTTCTTC. It yields the protein CSVLGILAGNYNEQFF. The rearrangement links TRBV29-1 to TRBJ2-1; 10 bases match TRBD2. V lost 6 bases and J lost 3; bases outside the gene matches: 11. The CDR3 has 16 amino acids. Germline-derived CDR1 and CDR2 are SQVTM and ANQGSEA.

This clone came up a few times. Other nucleotide sequences from this sample produce the same CDR3. The chain couples TRBV5-1 to TRBJ1-3; the D is unclear. CDR1 SGHRS and CDR2 YFSETQ come from the germline V gene. V was cut by 0 bases and J by 0 bases, with 4 bases left in between. The CDR3 consists of 14 residues. DNA for the CDR3: TGCGCCAGCAGCTTGGATAGCTCTGGAAACACCATATATTTT. Amino acid sequence: CASSLDSSGNTIYF.

This chain connects TRBV6-2 or TRBV6-3 to TRBJ2-7; 7 bases match TRBD1. The junction had 4 bases not matched to a gene; V was cut back by 0 bases and J by 2 bases. CDR3 length: 15 amino acids. Germline V lookup: CDR1 MNHEY, CDR2 SVGEGT. CDR3 nucleotide sequence: TGTGCCAGCAGTTACTCCGACAGGGACCCCTACGAGCAGTACTTC. It encodes CASSYSDRDPYEQYF.

The gene calls are TRBV6-2 or TRBV6-3 and TRBJ2-6; the D gene is possibly TRBD1 (6 bases). This CDR3 contains 18 residues. Germline V gives CDR1 MNHEY, CDR2 SVGEGT. The germline V and J ends were trimmed by 5 bases and 2 bases, with 19 bases remaining between them. CDR3 nucleotide sequence: TGTGCCAGCAGTAGCTCCGAGGCAGGGGAAACTGGGGCCAACGTCCTGACTTTC. It encodes CASSSSEAGETGANVLTF.

This clone was found once. V gene TRBV28 combines with J gene TRBJ2-3, with D possibly being TRBD1 (5 bases). The CDR3 spans 16 residues. Germline CDR1 MDHEN, CDR2 SYDVKM. Trimming took 7 bases from V and 0 from J, leaving 17 bases between them. CDR3 residues: CASKRQGRLSTDTQYF. CDR3 bases: TGTGCCAGCAAACGTCAGGGAAGGCTAAGCACAGATACGCAGTATTTT.